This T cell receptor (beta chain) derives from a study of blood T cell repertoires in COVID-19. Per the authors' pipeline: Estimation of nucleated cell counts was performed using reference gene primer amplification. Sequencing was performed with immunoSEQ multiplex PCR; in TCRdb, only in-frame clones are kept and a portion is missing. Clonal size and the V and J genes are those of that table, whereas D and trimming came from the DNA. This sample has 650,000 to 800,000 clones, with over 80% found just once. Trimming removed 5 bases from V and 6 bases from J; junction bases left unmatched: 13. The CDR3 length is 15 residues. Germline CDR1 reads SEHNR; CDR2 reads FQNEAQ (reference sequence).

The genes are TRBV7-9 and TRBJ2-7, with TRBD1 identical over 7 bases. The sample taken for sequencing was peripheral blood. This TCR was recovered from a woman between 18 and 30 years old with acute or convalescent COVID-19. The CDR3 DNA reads TGTGCCAGCAGCCCACAGGGGATCCCGAGGGGCGAGCAGTACTTC. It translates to CASSPQGIPRGEQYF.